This T cell receptor (beta chain) was recovered during a study of blood T cell repertoires in COVID-19. Background on the study: Acute and convalescent COVID-19 specimens originated in the United States, Italy and Spain. PBMCs, B-cell-depleted T cells, or T cells were the source of the cDNA or gDNA that made up the material.

In the original workflow: Reference gene primer amplification yielded estimated nucleated cell counts. The assay was immunoSEQ multiplex PCR, and TCRdb's table has in-frame clones only and misses some. D and trimming come from the DNA, and the V and J calls and clone size come from that table. Of 200,000 to 300,000 clones listed, roughly 83% are singletons. With 4 bases removed from V and 2 bases from J, the gap between germline ends came to 13 bases. The CDR3 has 14 residues. Germline values: CDR1 SGHRS, CDR2 YFSETQ. This TCR derives from a woman aged 80 or over with acute or convalescent COVID-19. The chain recombines TRBV5-1 with TRBJ2-7; possible D gene TRBD2, 5 bases. Sequenced: peripheral blood. The CDR3 sequence is CASSPGGDPYEQYF. As DNA, the CDR3 is TGCGCCAGCAGCCCCGGAGGAGATCCCTACGAGCAGTACTTC.